This record looks at one T cell receptor beta chain sequence and its context. This entry comes from a study of cytomegalovirus exposure and HLA in healthy donors. Study-level information: Both the 120 validation repertoires and the roughly 700 first-cohort repertoires used the same platform, as reported by a later analysis.

The table came from immunoSEQ multiplex PCR; TCRdb's copy has only in-frame clones and leaves some out. The sample carries some 110,000 clones, about 86% recorded once. Germline CDR1 reads WNHNN; CDR2 reads SYGVQD (reference sequence). Trimming left V 6 bases short and J 7 bases short, with 15 bases between. The CDR3 is 14 residues long. The chain joins TRBV10-1 to TRBJ1-4; maybe TRBD1 (5 bases). The TCR comes from a woman under 30 in good health and CMV-seropositive. The specimen sequenced was PBMCs. The CDR3 DNA reads as TGCGCCAGCAGCCCACAGGTGAATGGTGAAAAACTGTTTTTT. It codes for CASSPQVNGEKLFF.